This T cell receptor (beta chain) stems from a study of blood T cells in healthy people across ages. The germline CDR1 and CDR2 sequences are SQVTM and ANQGSEA. Trimming at V came to 3 bases and at J to 7 bases, leaving 7 bases not matched to a gene. The CDR3 loop spans 13 amino acids. Whole-study results and caveats: Older individuals had lower TCR beta diversity per million T cells (the decline was roughly linear). A conclusive naive versus antigen-experienced comparison was prevented by the unsorted PBMCs. Donors of long life had a larger count of naive CD4+ cells and greater diversity than aged donors.

Per sample, at least 5.5 micrograms of total RNA were extracted. The authors ran a second PCR of about 7 to 12 cycles using a sample-barcoded 5' primer and a J-beta primer mix. Each CDR3 protein is one row after TCRdb ran MiXCR on the 5' RACE reads. This sample carries roughly 1,700,000 distinct CDR3 sequences, roughly 27% of them seen once, and the ten largest clones take 7% to 9%. This clonotype was picked up a small number of times. Its matching antigen is unknown. The chain couples TRBV29-1 to TRBJ2-5, with TRBD1 identical over 8 bases. The sequence was collected from a woman in her 30s in good health. The source material was blood. The CDR3 spells CSVDVQGEGTQYF. CDR3 nucleotide sequence: TGCAGCGTTGATGTACAGGGGGAAGGGACCCAGTACTTC. Full variable domain (remainder filled in from reference TRBV29-1 and TRBJ2-5): SAVISQKPSRDICQRGTSLTIQCQVDSQVTMMFWYRQQPGQSLTLIATANQGSEATYESGFVIDKFPISRPNLTFSTLTVSNMSPEDSSIYLCSVDVQGEGTQYFGPGTRLLVL.